The text below deals with one T cell receptor beta chain. The antigen is not known. To make TCR beta libraries, researchers used iRepertoire HTBI primers and Arm-PCR of CDR3 regions. TCRdb analysed the multiplex PCR reads with MiXCR anew, one entry per CDR3 protein. The sample includes 500,000 to 800,000 distinct CDR3 sequences, approximately 29% of them seen just once. The sample comes from a study of regulatory T cells in long-lasting Graves disease. Time point noted: persistent/refractory GD, antithyroid drugs over 5 years with positive TRAb. PBMCs were the source of the RNA used for TCR sequencing. Into tubes containing EDTA, roughly 10 milliliters of peripheral blood were drawn. Study findings and constraints: Patients with persistent disease shared 2,500 to 3,500 public clonotypes, outpacing the approximately 970 shared by new patients.

This clonotype was sampled from a female donor with Graves disease. This material consisted of peripheral blood mononuclear cells (PBMCs), taken when the disease was refractory, from a patient treated with antithyroid drugs.

The CDR3 DNA sequence: TGCAGCGCCCTGGACAGCCGAACCAAAAACATTCAGTACTTC. Protein: CSALDSRTKNIQYF. The genes are TRBV29-1 and TRBJ2-4; D may be TRBD1 (6 bases). V was cut by 7 bases and J by 2 bases, with 15 bases left in between. CDR3 length equals 14 residues. Per germline, CDR1 SQVTM and CDR2 ANQGSEA.